What follows are 20 T cell receptor beta chains derived from one specimen sequenced in a study of shared clonotypes between healthy human individuals. Naive CD8 cells comprised CD45RO-negative, CCR7-positively selected cells, excluding terminally differentiated effector memory CD45RA+ cells. Some clones are missing from TCRdb's copy, which holds only in-frame ones; the method was immunoSEQ multiplex PCR. The table has about 750,000 clones, around 92% seen once. Material for sequencing was naive CD8+ T cells sorted from blood. Receptor source: a man aged 30 to 39 in good health.

This chain uses TRBV28 with TRBJ2-1, with TRBD2 matching 14 bases. V shed 6 bases and J 5 bases; nucleotides not matched to a gene: 0. Per germline, CDR1 MDHEN and CDR2 SYDVKM. The CDR3 covers 14 residues. This CDR3 is CASRGLAGDNEQFF. In DNA form, the CDR3 reads TGTGCCAGCAGGGGACTAGCGGGGGACAATGAGCAGTTCTTC.

The J gene is TRBJ2-7, the V gene TRBV10-3; D gene unclear. This CDR3 spans 12 amino acids. Per germline, CDR1 ENHRY and CDR2 SYGVKD. V dropped 0 bases and J dropped 7 bases, with 7 bases sitting between them. The CDR3 bases are TGTGCCATCAGTGAGTCTGGGTGGGAGCAGTACTTC. Residues: CAISESGWEQYF.

The V and J genes are TRBV14 and TRBJ1-4; D unresolved. The last part of the DNA fits TRBJ2-2 better; the J call may be wrong. There are 13 residues in the CDR3. Germline V gives CDR1 SGHDN, CDR2 FVKESK. CDR3 loop: CASSQLPGWELFF. As DNA, the CDR3 is TGTGCCAGCAGCCAATTACCTGGTTGGGAGCTGTTTTTT.

This chain links TRBV15 with TRBJ2-7, with 8 bases matching TRBD1. V shed 0 bases, J shed 5 bases, and the junction held 6 bases outside the gene matches. Germline-derived CDR1 and CDR2 are LNHNV and YYDKDF (reference sequence). This CDR3 is built from 15 residues. This CDR3 reads CATSRDLETGDEQYF. In DNA form, the CDR3 reads TGTGCCACCAGCAGAGATCTCGAGACAGGGGACGAGCAGTACTTC.

The chain combines TRBV7-3 with TRBJ2-1; tentatively, D is TRBD2 (5 bases). V was clipped by 1 base and J by 8 bases, with 15 bases between them. The CDR3 is 15 residues long. Germline V CDR1 and CDR2: SGHTA, FQGTGA. Here the CDR3 DNA reads TGTGCCAGCAGCTTAAGGGATCTGGGAGCGGATGAGCAGTTCTTC. This codes for CASSLRDLGADEQFF.

This CDR3 is CASTRQRPNEKLFF. The DNA for the CDR3 is TGTGCCAGCACCCGCCAAAGACCCAATGAAAAACTGTTTTTT. The gene calls are TRBV28 and TRBJ1-4; D gene uncertain. CDR3 size: 14 residues. Per the germline V gene, CDR1 is MDHEN and CDR2 is SYDVKM. V lost 7 bases to trimming and J lost 5 bases, with 14 bases between them.

The CDR3 DNA follows: TGTGCCAGCAGCAAAACTAGCGGGAGGGCCACCGGGGAGCTGTTTTTT. Its protein product is CASSKTSGRATGELFF. This chain joins TRBV21-1 and TRBJ2-2; the table's TRBD2 call for D was not verified on the DNA. TRBV21-1 is a documented pseudogene. The CDR3 consists of 16 residues.

The gene calls are TRBV27 and TRBJ1-1; unclear D gene. The CDR3 extends over 14 amino acids. Trimming shortened V by 3 bases and J by 11 bases, and 19 bases separated the two germline ends. The germline gives CDR1 MNHEY, CDR2 SMNVEV (reference sequence). CDR3 sequence: CASSLVGPNAYAFF. In nucleotides, the CDR3 is TGTGCCAGCAGTTTGGTGGGCCCCAACGCATATGCTTTCTTT.

About this clone: One end of the junction fails to match germline, which may point to a read error. CDR3 region: CASSRYDNPGQGVPF. CDR3 coding DNA: TGTGCCAGCAGTCGCTACGATAATCCGGGACAGGGGGTACCATTC. V usage is TRBV6-6 and J usage is TRBJ2-7, with 11 bases aligning to TRBD1. Germline V gene sequence: CDR1 MNHNY, CDR2 SVGAGI (reference sequence). The CDR3 spans 15 residues.

The rearrangement uses TRBV27 and TRBJ2-7, with D perhaps matching TRBD1 (6 bases). The CDR3 contains 13 residues. V was clipped by 5 bases and J by 7 bases, with 15 bases between them. Germline CDR1 MNHEY, CDR2 SMNVEV (reference sequence). As DNA, the CDR3 is TGTGCCAGCAGTATCGGGCCCAGGGGAGAGCAGTACTTC. Its translation is CASSIGPRGEQYF.

CDR3 residues: CASSLTGPHFGSQPQHF. CDR3 in DNA: TGTGCCAGCAGCTTAACCGGGCCACATTTCGGCAGTCAGCCCCAGCATTTT. The chain joins TRBV7-2 to TRBJ1-5; D is ambiguous. This CDR3 region has 17 residues. CDR1 and CDR2 (germline): SGHTA, FQGNSA. With 2 bases removed from V and 6 bases from J, the gap between germline ends came to 20 bases.

V gene TRBV27 combines with J gene TRBJ2-2; 7 bases fit TRBD2. CDR1 and CDR2 from the germline V gene are MNHEY and SMNVEV (reference sequence). This CDR3 region has 14 residues. J gave up 5 bases and V 8 bases, and 8 bases lay outside the gene matches. The CDR3 protein is CASSYSGATGELFF. DNA of the CDR3: TGTGCCAGCTCATACAGCGGGGCGACCGGGGAGCTGTTTTTT.

In DNA form, the CDR3 reads TGTGCCTGGAGTGTTGGACGCCTCGGTCAGCCCCAGCATTTT. This sequence encodes CAWSVGRLGQPQHF. V usage is TRBV30 and J usage is TRBJ1-5; D is uncertain. V lost 0 bases and J lost 6, with 12 bases in between. Germline V gene data show CDR1 as GTSNPN and CDR2 as SVGIG (reference sequence). The CDR3 runs 14 residues. The variable domain in full, completed from reference TRBV30 and TRBJ1-5, reads SQTIHQWPATLVQPVGSPLSLECTVEGTSNPNLYWYRQAAGRGLQLLFYSVGIGQISSEVPQNLSASRPQDRQFILSSKKLLLSDSGFYLCAWSVGRLGQPQHFGDGTRLSIL.

This chain joins TRBV2 and TRBJ2-1; a possible D gene is TRBD2 (6 bases). V lost 6 bases, J lost 0 bases, and 12 bases lay in between. There are 15 residues in the CDR3. Germline values: CDR1 SNHLY, CDR2 FYNNEI. The CDR3 DNA is TGTGCCAGCAGGGGAGGAGAGCACTCCTACAATGAGCAGTTCTTC. The encoded protein is CASRGGEHSYNEQFF.

This clone was observed once. The chain combines TRBV28 with TRBJ1-5; no clear D. CDR1 and CDR2 (germline): MDHEN, SYDVKM. The CDR3 consists of 12 residues. The V and J ends lost 11 bases and 2 bases respectively, with 10 bases between them. This CDR3 reads CAVRGGNQPQHF. Written as DNA, the CDR3 is TGTGCCGTGCGGGGTGGCAATCAGCCCCAGCATTTT.

The chain couples TRBV11-2 to TRBJ2-7; no definite D call. CDR3 size: 15 residues. V was pared by 1 base and J by 0 bases, with 10 bases between. Germline lookup yields CDR1 SGHAT and CDR2 FQNNGV. CDR3 sequence (DNA): TGTGCCAGCAGCTTAGCTTTGGGTAGCTCCTACGAGCAGTACTTC. This gives the protein CASSLALGSSYEQYF.

As DNA, the CDR3 is TGTGCCAGCAGTTTAGAAGGGGGGTTCGCTAACTATGGCTACACCTTC. This encodes CASSLEGGFANYGYTF. V gene TRBV27 combines with J gene TRBJ1-2; tentatively, D is TRBD1 (6 bases). V was trimmed by 2 bases and J by 0 bases, leaving 13 bases between them. CDR1 and CDR2 from the germline V gene are MNHEY and SMNVEV (reference sequence). The CDR3 is 16 residues long.

The genes are TRBV11-2 and TRBJ2-5; no reliable D call. Trimming took 4 bases from V and 0 from J, leaving 15 bases between them. The CDR3 spans 16 residues. CDR1 is SGHAT, CDR2 FQNNGV, per germline. CDR3 bases: TGTGCCAGCAGCTCTAACATCGGTGTGGACCAAGAGACCCAGTACTTC. It codes for CASSSNIGVDQETQYF.

This sequence joins TRBV7-6 and TRBJ2-7, with 16 bases lining up with TRBD2. Germline-derived CDR1 and CDR2 are SGHVS and FNYEAQ. With 1 base clipped from V and 5 bases from J, the junction kept 11 bases outside the gene matches. The CDR3 is 19 amino acids. The CDR3 reads CASSLEPGLAGGPAHEQYF. In DNA, the CDR3 is TGTGCCAGCAGCTTAGAACCGGGACTAGCGGGAGGGCCTGCCCACGAGCAGTACTTC.

The V call is TRBV6-1, the J call TRBJ2-1; 13 nucleotides match TRBD2. From germline, CDR1 is MNHNS and CDR2 SASEGT. The CDR3 runs 15 residues. V lost 4 bases, J lost 8 bases, and 5 bases stayed unmatched. CDR3 loop: CASSATSGRLYEQFF. The CDR3 bases are TGTGCCAGCAGTGCGACTAGCGGGAGGTTGTATGAGCAGTTCTTC.